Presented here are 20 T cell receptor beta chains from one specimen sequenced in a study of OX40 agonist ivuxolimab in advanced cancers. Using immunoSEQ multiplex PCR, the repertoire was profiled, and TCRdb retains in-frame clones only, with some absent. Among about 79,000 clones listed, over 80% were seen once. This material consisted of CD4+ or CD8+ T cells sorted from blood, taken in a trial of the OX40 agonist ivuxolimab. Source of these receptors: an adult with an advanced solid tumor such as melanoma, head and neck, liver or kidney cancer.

CDR3 amino acids: CARYKHEQYF. The CDR3 DNA sequence: TGTGCCAGGTATAAACACGAGCAGTACTTC. The chain joins TRBV5-3 to TRBJ2-7; D call uncertain. Being an ORF, TRBV5-3 has a function that is uncertain. The CDR3 is made up of 10 amino acids. V lost 8 bases to trimming and J lost 5 bases, with 8 bases between them.

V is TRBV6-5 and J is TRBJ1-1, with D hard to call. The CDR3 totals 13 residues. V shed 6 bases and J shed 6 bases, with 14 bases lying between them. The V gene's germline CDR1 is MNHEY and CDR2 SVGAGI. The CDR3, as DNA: TGTGCCAGCAGGCGGGATCTCGACGCTGAAGCTTTCTTT. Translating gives CASRRDLDAEAFF.

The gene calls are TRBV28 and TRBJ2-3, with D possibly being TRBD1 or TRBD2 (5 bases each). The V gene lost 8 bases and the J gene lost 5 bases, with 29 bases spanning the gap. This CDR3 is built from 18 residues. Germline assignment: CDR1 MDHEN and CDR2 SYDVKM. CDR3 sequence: CASWTRPGMKGSQDTQYF. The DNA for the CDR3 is TGTGCCAGCTGGACCCGACCTGGAATGAAGGGGAGTCAAGATACGCAGTATTTT. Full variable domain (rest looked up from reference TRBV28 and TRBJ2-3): DVKVTQSSRYLVKRTGEKVFLECVQDMDHENMFWYRQDPGLGLRLIYFSYDVKMKEKGDIPEGYSVSREKKERFSLILESASTNQTSMYLCASWTRPGMKGSQDTQYFGPGTRLTVL.

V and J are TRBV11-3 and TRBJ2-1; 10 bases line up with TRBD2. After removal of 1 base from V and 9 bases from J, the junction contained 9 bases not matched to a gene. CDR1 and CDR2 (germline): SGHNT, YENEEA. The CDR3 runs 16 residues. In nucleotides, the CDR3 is TGTGCCAGCAGCTTAGTTAGCGGGAGGTTTTTTGTTGAGCAGTTCTTC. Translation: CASSLVSGRFFVEQFF.

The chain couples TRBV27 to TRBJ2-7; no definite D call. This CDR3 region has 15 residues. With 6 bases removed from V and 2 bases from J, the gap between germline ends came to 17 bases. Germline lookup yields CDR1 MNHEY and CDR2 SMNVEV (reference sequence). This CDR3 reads CASRAQTIGPYEQYF. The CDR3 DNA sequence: TGTGCCAGCAGGGCCCAGACCATCGGCCCCTACGAGCAGTACTTC.

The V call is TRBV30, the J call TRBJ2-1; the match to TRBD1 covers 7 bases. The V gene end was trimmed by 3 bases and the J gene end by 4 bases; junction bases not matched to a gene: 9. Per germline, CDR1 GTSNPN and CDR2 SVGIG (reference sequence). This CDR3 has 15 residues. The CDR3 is CAWRLTGTAYNEQFF. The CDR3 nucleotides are TGTGCCTGGAGATTAACCGGGACAGCTTACAATGAGCAGTTCTTC.

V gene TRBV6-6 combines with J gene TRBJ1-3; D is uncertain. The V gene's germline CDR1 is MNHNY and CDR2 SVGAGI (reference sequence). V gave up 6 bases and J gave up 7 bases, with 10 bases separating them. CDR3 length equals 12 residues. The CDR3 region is CASSNPLNTIYF. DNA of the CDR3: TGTGCCAGCAGCAATCCCCTTAACACCATATATTTT.

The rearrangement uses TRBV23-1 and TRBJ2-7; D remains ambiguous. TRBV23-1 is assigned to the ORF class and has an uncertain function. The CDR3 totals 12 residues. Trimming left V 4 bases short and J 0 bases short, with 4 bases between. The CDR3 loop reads CASSPSSYEQYF. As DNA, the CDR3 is TGCGCCAGCAGTCCCAGCTCCTACGAGCAGTACTTC.

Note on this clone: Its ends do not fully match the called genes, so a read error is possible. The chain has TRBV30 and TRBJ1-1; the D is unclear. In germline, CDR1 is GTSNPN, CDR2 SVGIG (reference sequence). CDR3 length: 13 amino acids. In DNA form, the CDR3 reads TGTGCCTGGAGTAAAAATGGAAACAGTGAAGCTTTCTTT. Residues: CAWSKNGNSEAFF.

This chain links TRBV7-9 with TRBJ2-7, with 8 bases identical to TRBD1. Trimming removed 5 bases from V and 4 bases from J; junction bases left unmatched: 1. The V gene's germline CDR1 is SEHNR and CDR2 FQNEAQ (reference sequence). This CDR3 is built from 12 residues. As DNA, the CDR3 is TGTGCCAGCAGCCGGACAGGGTACGAGCAGTACTTC. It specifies CASSRTGYEQYF.

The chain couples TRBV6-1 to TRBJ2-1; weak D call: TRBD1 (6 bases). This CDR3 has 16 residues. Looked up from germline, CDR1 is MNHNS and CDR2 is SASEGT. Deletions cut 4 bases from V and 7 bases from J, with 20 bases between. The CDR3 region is CASSVRQVGVSNEQFF. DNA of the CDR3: TGTGCCAGCAGTGTCCGACAGGTGGGAGTCAGTAATGAGCAGTTCTTC.

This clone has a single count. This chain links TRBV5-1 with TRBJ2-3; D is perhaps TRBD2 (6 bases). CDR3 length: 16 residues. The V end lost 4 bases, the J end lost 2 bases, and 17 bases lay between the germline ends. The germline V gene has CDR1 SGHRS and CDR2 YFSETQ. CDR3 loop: CASSLNVAVSTDTQYF. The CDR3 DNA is TGCGCCAGCAGCCTGAATGTAGCGGTCTCCACAGATACGCAGTATTTT. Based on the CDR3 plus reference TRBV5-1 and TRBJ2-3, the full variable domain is KAGVTQTPRYLIKTRGQQVTLSCSPISGHRSVSWYQQTPGQGLQFLFEYFSETQRNKGNFPGRFSGRQFSNSRSEMNVSTLELGDSALYLCASSLNVAVSTDTQYFGPGTRLTVL.

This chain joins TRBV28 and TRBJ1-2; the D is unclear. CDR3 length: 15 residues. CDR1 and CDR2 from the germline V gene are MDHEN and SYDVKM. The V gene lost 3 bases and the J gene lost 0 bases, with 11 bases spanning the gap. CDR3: CASSFQPGPNYGYTF. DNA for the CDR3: TGTGCCAGCAGTTTTCAACCGGGTCCTAACTATGGCTACACCTTC.

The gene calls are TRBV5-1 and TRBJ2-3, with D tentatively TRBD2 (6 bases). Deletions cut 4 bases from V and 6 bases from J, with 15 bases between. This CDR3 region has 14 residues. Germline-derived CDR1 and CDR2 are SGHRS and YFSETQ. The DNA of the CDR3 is TGCGCCAGCAGCCTGGGGACTTTCGGGGATACGCAGTATTTT. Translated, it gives CASSLGTFGDTQYF.

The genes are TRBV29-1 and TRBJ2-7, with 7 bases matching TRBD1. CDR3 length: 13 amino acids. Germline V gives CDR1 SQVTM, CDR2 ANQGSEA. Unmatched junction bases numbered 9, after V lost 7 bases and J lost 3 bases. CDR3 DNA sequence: TGCAGCGCACTCCACTACAGGGGCTACGAGCAGTACTTC. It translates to CSALHYRGYEQYF.

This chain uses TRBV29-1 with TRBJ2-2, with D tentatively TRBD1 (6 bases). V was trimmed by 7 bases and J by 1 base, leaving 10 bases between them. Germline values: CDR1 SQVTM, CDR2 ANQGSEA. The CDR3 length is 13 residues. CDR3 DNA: TGCAGCGCTGGACAGCTGAACACCGGGGAGCTGTTTTTT. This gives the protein CSAGQLNTGELFF.

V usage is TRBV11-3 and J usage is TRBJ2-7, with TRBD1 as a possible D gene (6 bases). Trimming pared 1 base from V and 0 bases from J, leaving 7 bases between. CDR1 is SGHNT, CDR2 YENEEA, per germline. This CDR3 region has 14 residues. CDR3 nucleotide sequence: TGTGCCAGCAGCTTAGGACAGGCCTCCTACGAGCAGTACTTC. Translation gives CASSLGQASYEQYF.

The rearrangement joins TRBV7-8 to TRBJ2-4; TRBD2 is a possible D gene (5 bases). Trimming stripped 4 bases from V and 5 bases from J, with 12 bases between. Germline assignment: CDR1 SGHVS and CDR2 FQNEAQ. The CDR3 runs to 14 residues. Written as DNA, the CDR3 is TGTGCCAGCAGCTGGTGGGAGAGAGAAAACATTCAGTACTTC. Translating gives CASSWWERENIQYF.

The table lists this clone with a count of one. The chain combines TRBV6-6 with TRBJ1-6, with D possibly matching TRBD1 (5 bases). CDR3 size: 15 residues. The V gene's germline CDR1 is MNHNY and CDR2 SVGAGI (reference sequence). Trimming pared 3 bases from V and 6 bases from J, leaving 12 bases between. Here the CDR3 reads CASSYAGSINSPLHF. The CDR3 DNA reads TGTGCCAGCAGTTATGCAGGGAGTATTAATTCACCCCTCCACTTT.

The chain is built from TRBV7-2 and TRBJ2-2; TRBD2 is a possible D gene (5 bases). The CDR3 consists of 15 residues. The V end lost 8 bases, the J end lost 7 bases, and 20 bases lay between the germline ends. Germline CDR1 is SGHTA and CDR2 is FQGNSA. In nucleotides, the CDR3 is TGTGCCAGCCTCCGGACCCCCGGAGAGGGCGGGGAGCTGTTTTTT. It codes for CASLRTPGEGGELFF.